This T cell receptor beta chain appears in the sequencing data of a study of cytomegalovirus exposure and HLA in healthy donors. The V and J ends lost 7 bases and 3 bases, in that order; junction bases with no gene match: 6. CDR1 is LNHDA and CDR2 is SQIVND in the germline V gene (reference sequence). CDR3 length equals 14 residues. In the case of this clone: Its matching antigen is unknown.

General study findings and limits: Presence/absence analyses took donor sequencing depth as roughly uniform. An analysis was carried out later, and it reportedly showed fewer N-insertions in an Asian-associated ancestry cluster than the 666-donor mean. In an earlier analysis, in some 500 donors, most V segments appeared productive either ~87% or ~30% of the time.

Donors had nominal health at sampling but likely had unrecorded immune exposures. Primers: 60 Vbeta forward and 13 Jbeta reverse. Sequencing was performed with immunoSEQ multiplex PCR; in TCRdb, only in-frame clones are kept and a portion is missing. This sample carries fewer than 100,000 clones, with approximately 1.4% going to the ten biggest clones. The V gene is TRBV19, the J gene TRBJ1-5; 7 bases map to TRBD1. This receptor was obtained from a woman aged 55 to 70 in good health and CMV-seronegative. What was sequenced was PBMCs. In DNA, the CDR3 is TGTGCCAGTAAGCGGACAGGATACAATCAGCCCCAGCATTTT. It translates to CASKRTGYNQPQHF.